Listed below are T cell receptor beta chains from one sample, sequenced in a study of blood T cells in healthy people across ages. TCRdb re-called the 5' RACE reads with MiXCR, one entry per CDR3 protein. Of 700,000 to 800,000 distinct CDR3 sequences in the sample, roughly 47% were seen once. Sequenced sample: blood. Source of these receptors: an older woman in good health. CDR3s include the opening cysteine and the closing phenylalanine or tryptophan. A D gene is named only where the DNA matches it firmly. Part of the rows lack a size; the others show once, few, many or a class for expanded clones.

j_call: TRBJ2-1; clone_size: many; d_call: TRBD2; v_call: TRBV9; cdr3_nt: TGTGCCAGCACTCCCTCGGGGGGGCTTAATGAGCAGTTCTTC; cdr3_aa: CASTPSGGLNEQFF
j_call: TRBJ2-1; clone_size: few; d_call: TRBD2; v_call: TRBV6-1; cdr3_nt: TGTGCCAGCAGGGTAGGACTAGCGACGTACAATGAGCAGTTCTTC; cdr3_aa: CASRVGLATYNEQFF
j_call: TRBJ2-4; clone_size: .; d_call: .; v_call: TRBV5-6; cdr3_nt: TGTGCCAGCAGCTTGTCCTGGCTTAGGCCCAAAAACATTCAGTACTTC; cdr3_aa: CASSLSWLRPKNIQYF
j_call: TRBJ1-2; clone_size: few; d_call: TRBD1; v_call: TRBV3-1; cdr3_nt: TGTGCCAGCAGCCGCTGGACAGGGGCCGATTATGGCTACACCTTC; cdr3_aa: CASSRWTGADYGYTF
j_call: TRBJ2-2; clone_size: few; d_call: .; v_call: TRBV6-6; cdr3_nt: TGTGCCAGCAGTTACTCGTTGGGAGGAACCGGGGAGCTGTTTTTT; cdr3_aa: CASSYSLGGTGELFF
j_call: TRBJ2-7; clone_size: .; d_call: .; v_call: TRBV9; cdr3_nt: TGTGCCAGCAGCGTAGTTGCCTACGAGCAGTACTTC; cdr3_aa: CASSVVAYEQYF
j_call: TRBJ2-1; clone_size: few; d_call: .; v_call: TRBV11-3; cdr3_nt: TGTGCCAGCAGCTTACGGGGGGCCGAGAGTAATGAGCAGTTCTTC; cdr3_aa: CASSLRGAESNEQFF
j_call: TRBJ1-4; clone_size: once; d_call: .; v_call: TRBV29-1; cdr3_nt: TGCAGCGTGCCATCGGATGCAGCTAATGAAAAACTGTTTTTT; cdr3_aa: CSVPSDAANEKLFF
j_call: TRBJ2-1; clone_size: few; d_call: .; v_call: TRBV4-2; cdr3_nt: TGTGCCAGCAGCCAAGGTCAAGAAGGGGATCGTGAGCAGTTCTTC; cdr3_aa: CASSQGQEGDREQFF
j_call: TRBJ2-2; clone_size: .; d_call: TRBD2; v_call: TRBV6-2/TRBV6-3; cdr3_nt: TGTGCCAGCACTCAAACCGGGACTAGGGTATTGACCGGGGAGCTGTTTTTT; cdr3_aa: CASTQTGTRVLTGELFF
j_call: TRBJ2-5; clone_size: .; d_call: .; v_call: TRBV6-1; cdr3_nt: TGTGCCAGCAGTGAATATTCCCAGGCGCGGCAGACCCAGTACTTC; cdr3_aa: CASSEYSQARQTQYF
j_call: TRBJ2-2; clone_size: few; d_call: TRBD2; v_call: TRBV5-1; cdr3_nt: TGCGCCAGCAGCTTGGCCCTAATGGCGGGAGTGTCGAACACCGGGGAGCTGTTTTTT; cdr3_aa: CASSLALMAGVSNTGELFF
j_call: TRBJ2-1; clone_size: .; d_call: TRBD2; v_call: TRBV28; cdr3_nt: TGCGCCAGCAGTTTATTGGGGACTAGCGGGAACAATGAGCAGTTCTTC; cdr3_aa: CASSLLGTSGNNEQFF
j_call: TRBJ2-3; clone_size: .; d_call: .; v_call: TRBV4-1; cdr3_nt: TGCGCCAGCAGCCACCGGGACTTGTCGACAGATACGCAGTATTTT; cdr3_aa: CASSHRDLSTDTQYF
j_call: TRBJ2-5; clone_size: .; d_call: TRBD2; v_call: TRBV20-1; cdr3_nt: TGCAGTGCCCCCTTGGCTGGGGGGGAGGGGGAGACCCAGTACTTC; cdr3_aa: CSAPLAGGEGETQYF
j_call: TRBJ2-1; clone_size: .; d_call: TRBD2; v_call: TRBV11-2; cdr3_nt: TGTGCCAGCAGCTCCGAATGGGCGGGACTAGCGGGAGTGGGGAGCTCCTACAATGAGCAGTTCTTC; cdr3_aa: CASSSEWAGLAGVGSSYNEQFF
j_call: TRBJ2-5; clone_size: .; d_call: .; v_call: TRBV2; cdr3_nt: TGTGCCAGCAATAGCGGCAGGGGAGAGACCCAGTACTTC; cdr3_aa: CASNSGRGETQYF
j_call: TRBJ2-3; clone_size: .; d_call: .; v_call: TRBV10-3; cdr3_nt: TGTGCCATCAATACCGGGGTGCGCACAGATACGCAGTATTTT; cdr3_aa: CAINTGVRTDTQYF
j_call: TRBJ2-7; clone_size: .; d_call: TRBD2; v_call: TRBV6-1; cdr3_nt: TGTGCCAGCAGTAAATTACGGGCTAGCGGGAGTTACGAGCAGTACTTC; cdr3_aa: CASSKLRASGSYEQYF
j_call: TRBJ2-1; clone_size: many; d_call: TRBD2; v_call: TRBV10-3; cdr3_nt: TGTGCCATCAGTGACCTAGCGGGAGTTGGCAATGAGCAGTTCTTC; cdr3_aa: CAISDLAGVGNEQFF
j_call: TRBJ1-2; clone_size: .; d_call: .; v_call: TRBV20-1; cdr3_nt: TGCAGTGCTAGAGAAGATAACTATGGCTACACCTTC; cdr3_aa: CSAREDNYGYTF
j_call: TRBJ1-2; clone_size: .; d_call: TRBD1; v_call: TRBV12-3/TRBV12-4; cdr3_nt: TGTGCCAGCACCGACAGAGACAGGGACAGAGGCTACACCTTC; cdr3_aa: CASTDRDRDRGYTF
j_call: TRBJ2-2; clone_size: .; d_call: TRBD1; v_call: TRBV2; cdr3_nt: TGTGCCAGCAGCCGACAGGGGCGAGCCGGGGAGCTGTTTTTT; cdr3_aa: CASSRQGRAGELFF
j_call: TRBJ1-6; clone_size: .; d_call: .; v_call: TRBV7-3; cdr3_nt: TGTGCCAGCAGCTTGAAATCTGATTTACCCCTCCACTTT; cdr3_aa: CASSLKSDLPLHF
j_call: TRBJ2-1; clone_size: .; d_call: TRBD2; v_call: TRBV29-1; cdr3_nt: TGCAGCGGCTGGACTAGCGGGACTAACTCCTACAATGAGCAGTTCTTC; cdr3_aa: CSGWTSGTNSYNEQFF
j_call: TRBJ1-2; clone_size: .; d_call: .; v_call: TRBV3-1; cdr3_nt: TGTGCCAGCAGCCAGGGCCACATCAGCGACTATGGCTACACCTTC; cdr3_aa: CASSQGHISDYGYTF
j_call: TRBJ2-3; clone_size: .; d_call: .; v_call: TRBV24-1; cdr3_nt: TGTGCCAGCGCTTCTGGACGGGGCACAGATACGCAGTATTTT; cdr3_aa: CASASGRGTDTQYF
j_call: TRBJ2-1; clone_size: .; d_call: .; v_call: TRBV10-3; cdr3_nt: TGTGCCATCAGTGAGTATGATGAGCAGTTCTTC; cdr3_aa: CAISEYDEQFF
j_call: TRBJ2-4; clone_size: .; d_call: .; v_call: TRBV12-3/TRBV12-4; cdr3_nt: TGTGCCAGCAGTTTACGGCAGGGTTTTAGCTCCAAAAACATTCAGTACTTC; cdr3_aa: CASSLRQGFSSKNIQYF
j_call: TRBJ2-3; clone_size: once; d_call: TRBD2; v_call: TRBV5-1; cdr3_nt: TGCACCAGCAGCTCCCAGGGTAGCGGGAGGCCGGGTACAGATACGCAGTATTTT; cdr3_aa: CTSSSQGSGRPGTDTQYF
j_call: TRBJ2-1; clone_size: few; d_call: .; v_call: TRBV6-1; cdr3_nt: TGTGCCAGCAGTGAAGGGGGGACAATCTACAATGAGCAGTTCTTC; cdr3_aa: CASSEGGTIYNEQFF
j_call: TRBJ2-1; clone_size: .; d_call: TRBD2; v_call: TRBV5-1; cdr3_nt: TGCGCCAGCAGCTCGGGACTAGCGGGAGGGCCGTCCTACAATGAGCAGTTCTTC; cdr3_aa: CASSSGLAGGPSYNEQFF
j_call: TRBJ2-5; clone_size: .; d_call: .; v_call: TRBV18; cdr3_nt: TGTGCCAGCTCAACGACAGTCCGAGAGACCCAGTACTTC; cdr3_aa: CASSTTVRETQYF
j_call: TRBJ2-7; clone_size: .; d_call: TRBD2; v_call: TRBV7-2; cdr3_nt: TGTGCCAGCAGCCAGGGACTAGCGAGAGTCGAGCAGTACTTC; cdr3_aa: CASSQGLARVEQYF
j_call: TRBJ1-4; clone_size: few; d_call: .; v_call: TRBV29-1; cdr3_nt: TGCAGCGTTGGGGGTAATGAAAAACTGTTTTTT; cdr3_aa: CSVGGNEKLFF
j_call: TRBJ2-5; clone_size: few; d_call: .; v_call: TRBV20-1; cdr3_nt: TGCAGTGCTAGAGGCCATGTGGGGCTGGAAGAGACCCAGTACTTC; cdr3_aa: CSARGHVGLEETQYF
j_call: TRBJ2-1; clone_size: .; d_call: .; v_call: TRBV9; cdr3_nt: TGTGCCAGCAGCGTAGACGAGGGAGGAAACGATGGGCAGTTCTTC; cdr3_aa: CASSVDEGGNDGQFF
j_call: TRBJ2-4; clone_size: .; d_call: .; v_call: TRBV7-2; cdr3_nt: TGTGCCAGCAGCTCGACAGGTCGGGGAAACATTCAGTACTTC; cdr3_aa: CASSSTGRGNIQYF
j_call: TRBJ1-6; clone_size: few; d_call: .; v_call: TRBV10-3; cdr3_nt: TGTGCCATCAGCCCCAGAGCCGACCTAAGTGGGTCACCCCTCCACTTT; cdr3_aa: CAISPRADLSGSPLHF
j_call: TRBJ1-2; clone_size: .; d_call: TRBD1; v_call: TRBV12-3/TRBV12-4; cdr3_nt: TGTGCCAGCAGACAAGGGACAGGGGGGGTTGGCTACACCTTC; cdr3_aa: CASRQGTGGVGYTF